This T cell receptor beta chain was recovered during a study of blood T cell repertoires in COVID-19. The CDR3 totals 12 residues. Germline V gene sequence: CDR1 MNHEY, CDR2 SVGAGI. The ends lost 7 bases at V and 12 bases at J; junction bases unmatched: 9. Clones were read by immunoSEQ multiplex PCR, and TCRdb kept only the in-frame ones, dropping some. The sample lists about half a million clones; over 75% were seen once. This TCR was recovered from a human donor in a cohort sampled during active COVID-19. The rearrangement uses TRBV6-5 and TRBJ2-7; 10 nucleotides agree with TRBD2. The sample taken for sequencing was peripheral blood. This CDR3 is CASTGNSGRLYF. Written as DNA, the CDR3 is TGTGCCAGCACGGGGAATAGCGGGAGGTTGTACTTC.